This T cell receptor (beta chain) was sequenced for a study of cytomegalovirus exposure and HLA in healthy donors. Study observations and caveats: Donor immune exposure was known only as CMV serostatus. Per a later analysis, HLA-associated TCR beta chains showed more clonal expansion than other, equally common TCR beta chains.

To note about this clone: Its antigen is unknown.

The PCR ran on 60 Vbeta and 13 Jbeta primers. The method was immunoSEQ multiplex PCR; TCRdb's version includes in-frame clones alone and lacks a portion of them. Among fewer than 200,000 clones, 65% to 85% were seen once, and the ten largest hold around 4.1%. The specimen was PBMCs. The TCR comes from a woman in her forties or fifties in good health and CMV-seropositive.

The CDR3 DNA reads as TGTGCCAGCAGCCTCAATGGCAGGGGGCATCAGCCCCAGCATTTT. Translating gives CASSLNGRGHQPQHF. This rearrangement joins TRBV9 to TRBJ1-5; the match to TRBD1 covers 8 bases. V lost 4 bases, J lost 5 bases, and 8 bases stayed unmatched. The germline CDR1 and CDR2 sequences are SGDLS and YYNGEE. This CDR3 comprises 15 residues.